This T cell receptor beta chain was identified during a study of response to subunit inactivated influenza vaccine. Broader study findings: The study's authors posited that every seasonal influenza vaccination enlists few new T cells.

CDR3 length equals 13 residues. V dropped 5 bases and J dropped 7 bases, with 14 bases sitting between them. Germline V gene data show CDR1 as SEHNR and CDR2 as FQNEAQ (reference sequence). TCRdb independently ran MiXCR on the RT-PCR reads; one entry per CDR3 protein. The data contain 550,000 to 600,000 distinct CDR3 sequences, approximately 12% of them singletons. This clonotype was seen a few times. Antigen: not known. This clonotype originated in a man aged 45-65 years who received an inactivated influenza vaccine. Sequencing used PBMCs from blood, obtained on the day of vaccination. The rearrangement joins TRBV7-9 to TRBJ1-2; the D is unclear. CDR3 nucleotide sequence: TGTGCCAGCAGCCCCTACCTGGTAGGTGGCTACACCTTC. Its protein is CASSPYLVGGYTF.